These T cell receptor beta chains were read from a single sample in a study of Ad26.COV2.S vaccination and SARS-CoV-2 variants. The data were produced by immunoSEQ multiplex PCR, yet TCRdb's version contains in-frame clones alone and is incomplete. The data contain 300,000 to 350,000 clones, roughly 88% of them singletons. Sequencing used peripheral blood, obtained in a trial of Ad26.COV2.S vaccine versus placebo. These receptors were obtained from a person between 18 and 65 years old who received the Ad26.COV2.S COVID-19 vaccine or a placebo. The CDR3 runs from the conserved cysteine through the conserved F or W. The order of the fields is J gene, V gene, clone size, D gene, CDR3 protein, CDR3 DNA. A D gene is named only where the DNA matches it firmly. Part of the rows lack a size; the others show once, few, many or a class for expanded clones.

j_call: TRBJ1-1
v_call: TRBV6-5
clone_size: -
d_call: -
cdr3_aa: CASSYSTVNTEAFF
cdr3_nt: TGTGCCAGCAGTTACTCGACAGTGAACACTGAAGCTTTCTTT

j_call: TRBJ1-2
v_call: TRBV25-1
clone_size: -
d_call: -
cdr3_aa: CASSDTRNYGYTF
cdr3_nt: TGTGCCAGCAGTGATACCCGTAACTATGGCTACACCTTC

j_call: TRBJ1-2
v_call: TRBV30
clone_size: -
d_call: -
cdr3_aa: CAWTGDTTGYTF
cdr3_nt: TGTGCCTGGACCGGGGACACTACTGGCTACACCTTC

j_call: TRBJ1-6
v_call: TRBV11-2
clone_size: -
d_call: TRBD1
cdr3_aa: CASSQYDRGRTLHF
cdr3_nt: TGTGCCAGCAGCCAATATGACAGGGGCCGGACCCTCCACTTT

j_call: TRBJ1-2
v_call: TRBV30
clone_size: -
d_call: TRBD1
cdr3_aa: CAWTRTGLGGYTF
cdr3_nt: TGTGCCTGGACTAGGACAGGGCTGGGTGGCTACACCTTC

j_call: TRBJ2-1
v_call: TRBV6-5
clone_size: -
d_call: TRBD2
cdr3_aa: CASSPPAGRTSGQFF
cdr3_nt: TGTGCCAGCAGTCCACCAGCGGGGCGGACATCTGGGCAGTTCTTC

j_call: TRBJ2-7
v_call: TRBV7-2
clone_size: -
d_call: TRBD2
cdr3_aa: CASSSGGPQREQYF
cdr3_nt: TGTGCCAGCAGTAGCGGGGGCCCCCAGAGAGAGCAGTACTTC

j_call: TRBJ1-5
v_call: TRBV5-6
clone_size: -
d_call: TRBD1
cdr3_aa: CASSSRDRYNQPQHF
cdr3_nt: TGTGCCAGCAGCTCCCGGGACAGGTACAATCAGCCCCAGCATTTT

j_call: TRBJ1-1
v_call: TRBV6-5
clone_size: -
d_call: TRBD1
cdr3_aa: CASSYGAGGANTEAFF
cdr3_nt: TGTGCCAGCAGTTACGGGGCAGGGGGGGCGAACACTGAAGCTTTCTTT

j_call: TRBJ1-1
v_call: TRBV19
clone_size: -
d_call: -
cdr3_aa: CASSPLPGTEAFF
cdr3_nt: TGTGCCAGTAGCCCGCTCCCGGGGACTGAAGCTTTCTTT

j_call: TRBJ2-7
v_call: TRBV27
clone_size: -
d_call: TRBD1
cdr3_aa: CASSLLPGDREHYEQYF
cdr3_nt: TGTGCCAGCAGTTTATTACCCGGAGACAGGGAACACTACGAGCAGTACTTC

j_call: TRBJ2-2
v_call: TRBV3-1/TRBV3-2
clone_size: -
d_call: -
cdr3_aa: CASSLLGPGELFF
cdr3_nt: TGTGCCAGCAGCCTCTTAGGCCCCGGGGAGCTGTTTTTT

j_call: TRBJ2-5
v_call: TRBV7-3
clone_size: -
d_call: TRBD2
cdr3_aa: CASSRGLAVKETQYF
cdr3_nt: TGTGCCAGCAGCCGTGGACTAGCGGTTAAAGAGACCCAGTACTTC

j_call: TRBJ2-7
v_call: TRBV3-1/TRBV3-2
clone_size: -
d_call: TRBD1
cdr3_aa: CASSQATGGWGEQYF
cdr3_nt: TGTGCCAGCAGCCAAGCGACAGGGGGCTGGGGCGAGCAGTACTTC

j_call: TRBJ2-2
v_call: TRBV27
clone_size: -
d_call: -
cdr3_aa: CASSPIAPNTGELFF
cdr3_nt: TGTGCCAGCAGCCCCATTGCCCCGAACACCGGGGAGCTGTTTTTT

j_call: TRBJ2-1
v_call: TRBV5-5
clone_size: -
d_call: -
cdr3_aa: CASSLRAHGAVYNEQFF
cdr3_nt: TGTGCCAGCAGCTTACGGGCTCACGGGGCAGTGTACAATGAGCAGTTCTTC

j_call: TRBJ2-7
v_call: TRBV7-2
clone_size: -
d_call: -
cdr3_aa: CASSLAPPNEQYF
cdr3_nt: TGTGCCAGCAGCTTGGCCCCCCCGAACGAGCAGTACTTC

j_call: TRBJ2-1
v_call: TRBV6-6
clone_size: -
d_call: TRBD2
cdr3_aa: CASRAGKQFF
cdr3_nt: TGTGCCAGCAGAGCGGGAAAGCAGTTCTTC

j_call: TRBJ1-5
v_call: TRBV6-5
clone_size: -
d_call: TRBD1
cdr3_aa: CASIGTGRNQPQHF
cdr3_nt: TGTGCCAGCATCGGGACAGGGAGAAATCAGCCCCAGCATTTT

j_call: TRBJ1-1
v_call: TRBV14
clone_size: -
d_call: TRBD1
cdr3_aa: CASSHGRRTGFHTRAFF
cdr3_nt: TGTGCCAGCAGCCACGGGCGGCGGACAGGATTTCACACGCGGGCTTTCTTT

j_call: TRBJ1-2
v_call: TRBV10-3
clone_size: -
d_call: -
cdr3_aa: CAIRDDSSYGYTF
cdr3_nt: TGTGCCATCAGGGATGACAGTTCCTATGGCTACACCTTC

j_call: TRBJ2-1
v_call: TRBV6-4
clone_size: once
d_call: TRBD2
cdr3_aa: CASTWEGEQFF
cdr3_nt: TGTGCCAGCACCTGGGAGGGTGAGCAGTTCTTC

j_call: TRBJ1-1
v_call: TRBV10-3
clone_size: -
d_call: -
cdr3_aa: CAISEPLGGSGAFF
cdr3_nt: TGTGCCATCAGTGAGCCCCTAGGTGGTTCAGGCGCTTTCTTT

j_call: TRBJ1-3
v_call: TRBV7-9
clone_size: -
d_call: -
cdr3_aa: CASSSRGPGNTIYF
cdr3_nt: TGTGCCAGCAGCTCCAGAGGACCTGGAAACACCATATATTTT

j_call: TRBJ1-6
v_call: TRBV6-2/TRBV6-3
clone_size: -
d_call: -
cdr3_aa: CASSRRGSYNSPLHF
cdr3_nt: TGTGCCAGCAGTAGGCGTGGGTCCTATAATTCACCCCTCCACTTT

j_call: TRBJ1-2
v_call: TRBV4-2
clone_size: -
d_call: -
cdr3_aa: CASSQGGGKGIDYGYTF
cdr3_nt: TGTGCCAGCAGCCAAGGAGGAGGGAAGGGTATCGACTATGGCTACACCTTC

j_call: TRBJ2-1
v_call: TRBV28
clone_size: -
d_call: TRBD2
cdr3_aa: CASSSPLLREGYNEQFF
cdr3_nt: TGTGCCAGCAGTTCCCCCCTCTTAAGGGAGGGGTACAATGAGCAGTTCTTC

j_call: TRBJ2-3
v_call: TRBV7-2
clone_size: -
d_call: TRBD2
cdr3_aa: CASSLGGGLARADTQYF
cdr3_nt: TGTGCCAGCAGCTTAGGAGGGGGACTAGCGAGAGCAGATACGCAGTATTTT

j_call: TRBJ1-1
v_call: TRBV29-1
clone_size: -
d_call: -
cdr3_aa: CSVLLENSNTEAFF
cdr3_nt: TGCAGCGTGCTTCTAGAGAATTCGAACACTGAAGCTTTCTTT

j_call: TRBJ2-3
v_call: TRBV19
clone_size: -
d_call: TRBD2
cdr3_aa: CASKPEVAGEILPDTQYF
cdr3_nt: TGTGCCTCCAAACCGGAGGTAGCGGGAGAGATCTTGCCAGATACGCAGTATTTT

j_call: TRBJ2-5
v_call: TRBV28
clone_size: -
d_call: -
cdr3_aa: CASSFDFPGQIQETQYF
cdr3_nt: TGTGCCAGCAGTTTCGACTTCCCCGGACAGATTCAAGAGACCCAGTACTTC

j_call: TRBJ1-3
v_call: TRBV3-1/TRBV3-2
clone_size: -
d_call: TRBD1
cdr3_aa: CASSLTGAGNTIYF
cdr3_nt: TGTGCCAGCAGCCTAACAGGGGCTGGAAACACCATATATTTT

j_call: TRBJ1-1
v_call: TRBV19
clone_size: -
d_call: -
cdr3_aa: CASRKQGPANTEAFF
cdr3_nt: TGTGCCAGTAGGAAACAGGGTCCCGCGAACACTGAAGCTTTCTTT

j_call: TRBJ1-2
v_call: TRBV5-1
clone_size: -
d_call: -
cdr3_aa: CASSFHFRYTF
cdr3_nt: TGCGCCAGCAGCTTCCATTTTCGCTACACCTTC

j_call: TRBJ2-1
v_call: TRBV6-5
clone_size: -
d_call: -
cdr3_aa: CASSRLEIGEQFF
cdr3_nt: TGTGCCAGCAGTCGACTAGAAATCGGGGAGCAGTTCTTC

j_call: TRBJ2-1
v_call: TRBV4-3
clone_size: -
d_call: -
cdr3_aa: CASSQEGSGSYNEQFF
cdr3_nt: TGCGCCAGCAGCCAAGAGGGGAGCGGGTCCTACAATGAGCAGTTCTTC

j_call: TRBJ1-3
v_call: TRBV4-1
clone_size: once
d_call: -
cdr3_aa: CASSRTANSGNTIYF
cdr3_nt: TGCGCCAGCAGTAGGACAGCGAACTCTGGAAACACCATATATTTT

j_call: TRBJ2-5
v_call: TRBV11-3
clone_size: -
d_call: -
cdr3_aa: CASSITGETQYF
cdr3_nt: TGTGCCAGCAGTATCACCGGAGAGACCCAGTACTTC

j_call: TRBJ1-1
v_call: TRBV5-1
clone_size: -
d_call: -
cdr3_aa: CASSLTTGPNTEAFF
cdr3_nt: TGCGCCAGCAGCTTAACTACAGGGCCGAACACTGAAGCTTTCTTT

j_call: TRBJ2-1
v_call: TRBV5-8
clone_size: -
d_call: TRBD2
cdr3_aa: CASILGLAGVNEQFF
cdr3_nt: TGTGCCAGCATCCTAGGACTAGCGGGGGTAAATGAGCAGTTCTTC

j_call: TRBJ2-6
v_call: TRBV4-1
clone_size: -
d_call: -
cdr3_aa: CASSEGQYSGANVLTF
cdr3_nt: TGCGCCAGCAGCGAAGGACAGTACTCTGGGGCCAACGTCCTGACTTTC

j_call: TRBJ1-1
v_call: TRBV15
clone_size: -
d_call: -
cdr3_aa: CATSRGQGTLATEAFF
cdr3_nt: TGTGCCACCAGCAGAGGCCAGGGGACCCTGGCCACTGAAGCTTTCTTT

j_call: TRBJ1-5
v_call: TRBV19
clone_size: -
d_call: -
cdr3_aa: CASTGQVSNQPQHF
cdr3_nt: TGTGCCAGTACCGGGCAGGTTAGCAATCAGCCCCAGCATTTT

j_call: TRBJ2-1
v_call: TRBV5-4
clone_size: -
d_call: -
cdr3_aa: CASSLLGSNEQFF
cdr3_nt: TGTGCCAGCAGCTTGTTGGGCTCGAATGAGCAGTTCTTC

j_call: TRBJ2-3
v_call: TRBV3-1/TRBV3-2
clone_size: once
d_call: TRBD2
cdr3_aa: CASSHSSSGMAEAAADTQYF
cdr3_nt: TGTGCCAGCAGCCACTCCTCTAGCGGGATGGCCGAAGCCGCGGCAGATACGCAGTATTTT

j_call: TRBJ1-6
v_call: TRBV4-1
clone_size: -
d_call: TRBD1
cdr3_aa: CASRPGQDNSPLHF
cdr3_nt: TGCGCCAGCAGACCGGGACAGGATAATTCACCCCTCCACTTT

j_call: TRBJ1-3
v_call: TRBV9
clone_size: -
d_call: -
cdr3_aa: CASSVEGAGNTIYF
cdr3_nt: TGTGCCAGCAGCGTAGAGGGTGCTGGAAACACCATATATTTT

j_call: TRBJ1-1
v_call: TRBV2
clone_size: few
d_call: -
cdr3_aa: CASSRDGRYTEAFF
cdr3_nt: TGTGCCAGCAGTCGGGACGGACGGTACACTGAAGCTTTCTTT

j_call: TRBJ1-1
v_call: TRBV4-3
clone_size: -
d_call: TRBD1
cdr3_aa: CASSQDRGRRTEAFF
cdr3_nt: TGCGCCAGCAGCCAAGACAGGGGGCGCCGGACTGAAGCTTTCTTT

j_call: TRBJ1-4
v_call: TRBV14
clone_size: -
d_call: -
cdr3_aa: CASSQNTGSEKLFF
cdr3_nt: TGTGCCAGCAGCCAAAACACAGGGAGTGAAAAACTGTTTTTT

j_call: TRBJ1-1
v_call: TRBV7-9
clone_size: -
d_call: -
cdr3_aa: CASSPRENTEAFF
cdr3_nt: TGTGCCAGCAGTCCACGGGAGAACACTGAAGCTTTCTTT

j_call: TRBJ2-5
v_call: TRBV12-3/TRBV12-4
clone_size: -
d_call: -
cdr3_aa: CASSLGEGETQYF
cdr3_nt: TGTGCCAGCAGTTTGGGGGAAGGAGAGACCCAGTACTTC

j_call: TRBJ2-5
v_call: TRBV5-1
clone_size: -
d_call: TRBD1
cdr3_aa: CASSLGQGNQETQYF
cdr3_nt: TGCGCCAGCAGCTTGGGACAGGGAAATCAAGAGACCCAGTACTTC

j_call: TRBJ2-5
v_call: TRBV3-1/TRBV3-2
clone_size: -
d_call: -
cdr3_aa: CASSQEIQGGTQYF
cdr3_nt: TGTGCCAGCAGCCAAGAGATCCAAGGGGGGACCCAGTACTTC

j_call: TRBJ1-2
v_call: TRBV6-5
clone_size: -
d_call: -
cdr3_aa: CASSLDSLNYGYTF
cdr3_nt: TGTGCCAGCAGTTTGGACAGCCTTAACTATGGCTACACCTTC

j_call: TRBJ1-2
v_call: TRBV25-1
clone_size: -
d_call: -
cdr3_aa: CASSDQNRDGYTF
cdr3_nt: TGTGCCAGCAGTGACCAAAACAGGGATGGCTACACCTTC

j_call: TRBJ2-1
v_call: TRBV2
clone_size: -
d_call: -
cdr3_aa: CASRTPGAIHNEQFF
cdr3_nt: TGTGCCAGCAGGACCCCGGGAGCAATTCACAATGAGCAGTTCTTC

j_call: TRBJ1-2
v_call: TRBV3-1/TRBV3-2
clone_size: -
d_call: TRBD1
cdr3_aa: CASSPQGEGYTF
cdr3_nt: TGTGCCAGCAGCCCACAGGGGGAAGGCTACACCTTC